The 27 T cell receptor beta chains in this list originate from one sample, sequenced in a study of Ad26.COV2.S vaccination and SARS-CoV-2 variants. Profiled with immunoSEQ multiplex PCR; TCRdb holds only in-frame clones, not every one. The data contain fewer than 500,000 clones, around 91% of them singletons. As for treatment: about 20 received Ad26.COV2.S at low or high dose, single or two shots; roughly five received placebo; per-sample allocation not given. Vaccine and placebo recipients were sampled on day 63 after the first injection. The starting material was peripheral blood, obtained in a trial of Ad26.COV2.S vaccine versus placebo. The receptors here all came from a person aged 18-65 years who received the Ad26.COV2.S COVID-19 vaccine or a placebo.

V and J are TRBV28 and TRBJ1-1, with D possibly matching TRBD1 (6 bases). Germline loops: CDR1 MDHEN, CDR2 SYDVKM. The CDR3 is made up of 15 amino acids. Trimming pared 5 bases from V and 3 bases from J, leaving 16 bases between. The CDR3 DNA sequence: TGTGCCAGCAGTCATACCAGGACAGTAGACACTGAAGCTTTCTTT. Its translation: CASSHTRTVDTEAFF.

This clone was seen more than once but under ten times. V is TRBV28 and J is TRBJ1-2; 8 bases match TRBD1. Germline V gene lookup returns CDR1 MDHEN and CDR2 SYDVKM. V dropped 7 bases and J dropped 2; count of bases not matched to a gene: 3. The CDR3 length is 13 residues. The CDR3 protein is CASTWTGNYGYTF. The DNA for the CDR3 is TGTGCCAGCACCTGGACAGGGAACTATGGCTACACCTTC.

This clone was counted a single time. This chain joins TRBV3-1 (or the pseudogene TRBV3-2) and TRBJ2-5, with D perhaps TRBD2 (6 bases). Looked up from germline, CDR1 is LGHDT and CDR2 is YNNKEL (reference sequence). The CDR3 length is 17 residues. Trimming took 0 bases from V and 1 from J, leaving 15 bases between them. The CDR3 nucleotides read TGTGCCAGCAGCCAAGATCCGGTAGTACTAGCCCAAGAGACCCAGTACTTC. This codes for CASSQDPVVLAQETQYF.

This clone was detected once. This chain joins TRBV27 and TRBJ2-1; D might be TRBD1 (6 bases). The germline V gene encodes CDR1 MNHEY and CDR2 SMNVEV (reference sequence). Between the trimmed V and J ends, which lost 5 bases and 5 bases, there was a span of 16 bases. The CDR3 runs 15 residues. The CDR3 nucleotides read TGTGCCAGCAGTAATCAACTGACAGGTAACAATGAGCAGTTCTTC. Amino acid sequence: CASSNQLTGNNEQFF.

The chain joins TRBV28 to TRBJ2-7, with D unclear. The germline V gene encodes CDR1 MDHEN and CDR2 SYDVKM. This CDR3 comprises 12 residues. Trimming removed 2 bases from V and 2 bases from J, with 4 bases in between. The CDR3 DNA sequence: TGTGCCAGCAGTTTAAGAACCTACGAGCAGTACTTC. Translating gives CASSLRTYEQYF.

The rearrangement joins TRBV7-2 to TRBJ2-3, with 8 bases identical to TRBD2. Germline-derived CDR1 and CDR2 are SGHTA and FQGNSA. Germline trimming cut 4 bases from V and 4 bases from J; bases unmatched to any gene: 7. CDR3 length: 15 residues. The CDR3 loop reads CASSSSGSSADTQYF. The CDR3 nucleotides are TGTGCCAGCAGCTCTAGCGGGTCGAGCGCAGATACGCAGTATTTT.

V gene TRBV15 combines with J gene TRBJ1-1; 8 bases line up with TRBD1. The CDR3 runs to 15 residues. J was trimmed by 5 bases and V by 0 bases; bases with no gene match: 5. Germline V gene data show CDR1 as LNHNV and CDR2 as YYDKDF (reference sequence). DNA for the CDR3: TGTGCCACCAGCAGAGATCCAGGGGGCGGTACTGAAGCTTTCTTT. This sequence encodes CATSRDPGGGTEAFF.

This chain links TRBV19 with TRBJ2-1; perhaps TRBD2 as D (7 bases). CDR1 is LNHDA, CDR2 SQIVND, per germline (reference sequence). This CDR3 contains 15 residues. V was clipped by 5 bases and J by 0 bases, with 11 bases between them. CDR3 amino acids: CASSLGGGSYNEQFF. The CDR3 nucleotides read TGTGCCAGTAGTCTAGGGGGGGGCTCCTACAATGAGCAGTTCTTC.

This clone was counted only a few times. The chain is built from TRBV7-2 and TRBJ1-1; D is ambiguous. The CDR3 is made up of 13 amino acids. The V gene lost 5 bases and the J gene lost 0 bases, with 7 bases spanning the gap. CDR1 is SGHTA, CDR2 FQGNSA, per germline. The CDR3 spells CASSTQMNTEAFF. DNA for the CDR3: TGTGCCAGCAGCACACAGATGAACACTGAAGCTTTCTTT.

The chain joins TRBV15 to TRBJ2-2; unclear D gene. Germline V CDR1 and CDR2: LNHNV, YYDKDF (reference sequence). Trimming cost V 0 bases and J 0 bases, with 8 bases left between them. This CDR3 contains 16 residues. The CDR3 sequence is CATSREYGANTGELFF. DNA for the CDR3: TGTGCCACCAGCAGAGAATACGGAGCGAACACCGGGGAGCTGTTTTTT.

The gene calls are TRBV4-2 and TRBJ1-5, with D hard to call. The CDR3 is made up of 15 amino acids. The V and J ends lost 0 bases and 0 bases respectively, with 6 bases between them. Germline values: CDR1 LGHNA, CDR2 YNFKEQ. The CDR3 spells CASSQDGASNQPQHF. The CDR3 DNA follows: TGTGCCAGCAGCCAAGACGGAGCTAGCAATCAGCCCCAGCATTTT.

The chain links TRBV7-9 to TRBJ2-1; 11 bases fit TRBD2. Germline V CDR1 and CDR2: SEHNR, FQNEAQ (reference sequence). Unmatched junction bases numbered 13, after V lost 10 bases and J lost 2 bases. The CDR3 runs to 17 residues. The CDR3 DNA follows: TGTGCCATCACAGAAAAAGTAGCGGGAGGGGCCTACAATGAGCAGTTCTTC. As protein: CAITEKVAGGAYNEQFF. Complete variable domain (other parts from reference TRBV7-9 and TRBJ2-1): DTGVSQNPRHKITKRGQNVTFRCDPISEHNRLYWYRQTLGQGPEFLTYFQNEAQLEKSRLLSDRFSAERPKGSFSTLEIQRTEQGDSAMYLCAITEKVAGGAYNEQFFGPGTRLTVL.

This clone has a handful of counts. As DNA, the CDR3 is TGCGCCAGCAGCCTCCCCCGCGGGACAGTTTCCTACGAGCAGTACTTC. This encodes CASSLPRGTVSYEQYF. The gene calls are TRBV5-1 and TRBJ2-7; tentatively, D is TRBD1 (7 bases). V shed 4 bases and J shed 1 base, with 18 bases lying between them. Germline values: CDR1 SGHRS, CDR2 YFSETQ. This CDR3 has 16 residues.

CDR3 sequence: CATSTGSRSYEQYF. In DNA, the CDR3 is TGTGCCACCAGCACAGGGTCCAGGTCCTACGAGCAGTACTTC. The genes are TRBV15 and TRBJ2-7, with a possible D match to TRBD1 (5 bases). Germline CDR1 reads LNHNV; CDR2 reads YYDKDF (reference sequence). The CDR3 has 14 residues. V lost 4 bases and J lost 1, with 11 bases in between. Drawing the rest from reference TRBV15 and TRBJ2-7, the complete variable domain is DAMVIQNPRYQVTQFGKPVTLSCSQTLNHNVMYWYQQKSSQAPKLLFHYYDKDFNNEADTPDNFQSRRPNTSFCFLDIRSPGLGDTAMYLCATSTGSRSYEQYFGPGTRLTVT.

The chain links TRBV5-1 to TRBJ2-1; 10 bases are shared with TRBD2. V lost 0 bases and J lost 4; bases outside the gene matches: 1. Germline values: CDR1 SGHRS, CDR2 YFSETQ. The CDR3 is 15 amino acids. CDR3 DNA: TGCGCCAGCAGCTTGGGGACTAGCGGTTACAATGAGCAGTTCTTC. Protein sequence: CASSLGTSGYNEQFF.

This chain joins TRBV19 and TRBJ2-5; 9 bases are a match to TRBD2. Trimming removed 11 bases from V and 3 bases from J; junction bases left unmatched: 7. This CDR3 comprises 13 residues. Looked up from germline, CDR1 is LNHDA and CDR2 is SQIVND (reference sequence). The CDR3 region is CAVAGGPKETQYF. CDR3 in DNA: TGTGCCGTGGCGGGAGGGCCGAAAGAGACCCAGTACTTC. The whole variable domain, filled in from reference TRBV19 and TRBJ2-5, reads DGGITQSPKYLFRKEGQNVTLSCEQNLNHDAMYWYRQDPGQGLRLIYYSQIVNDFQKGDIAEGYSVSREKKESFPLTVTSAQKNPTAFYLCAVAGGPKETQYFGPGTRLLVL.

CDR3 in DNA: TGTGCCAGCAGTGAGGAGGGGTTTGATTCACCCCTCCACTTT. Translation gives CASSEEGFDSPLHF. The J gene is TRBJ1-6, the V gene TRBV2, with D perhaps TRBD1 (5 bases). CDR1 and CDR2 from the germline V gene are SNHLY and FYNNEI. V dropped 3 bases and J dropped 8 bases, with 11 bases sitting between them. There are 14 residues in the CDR3.

The J gene is TRBJ2-1, the V gene TRBV15; the D gene is possibly TRBD2 (5 bases). This CDR3 comprises 18 residues. From germline, CDR1 is LNHNV and CDR2 YYDKDF (reference sequence). The V end lost 0 bases, the J end lost 0 bases, and 15 bases lay between the germline ends. The CDR3 here is CATSRDIGGRNSYNEQFF. As DNA, the CDR3 is TGTGCCACCAGCAGAGATATCGGCGGGCGTAACTCCTACAATGAGCAGTTCTTC.

This rearrangement joins TRBV5-1 to TRBJ1-2; 7 nucleotides align to TRBD1. Germline V gene data show CDR1 as SGHRS and CDR2 as YFSETQ. The CDR3 is 15 amino acids. The V gene end was trimmed by 6 bases and the J gene end by 2 bases; junction bases not matched to a gene: 10. The CDR3 here is CASTLLTGKNYGYTF. Here the CDR3 DNA reads TGCGCCAGCACCCTATTGACAGGGAAAAACTATGGCTACACCTTC.

This chain uses TRBV2 with TRBJ2-6; TRBD1 aligns across 10 bases. This CDR3 comprises 19 residues. Germline V gene lookup returns CDR1 SNHLY and CDR2 FYNNEI. J lost 2 bases, V lost 4 bases, and 11 bases had no gene match. CDR3: CASSAARDRGLTGANVLTF. The CDR3 DNA reads as TGTGCCAGCAGTGCTGCCCGGGACAGGGGTCTCACTGGGGCCAACGTCCTGACTTTC.

The chain recombines TRBV19 with TRBJ2-1; 9 nucleotides align to TRBD2. V lost 2 bases, J lost 2 bases, and 1 base stayed unmatched. Per the germline V gene, CDR1 is LNHDA and CDR2 is SQIVND (reference sequence). CDR3 length: 15 residues. The CDR3 region is CASSILAGTYNEQFF. The CDR3, as DNA: TGTGCCAGTAGTATACTAGCGGGAACCTACAATGAGCAGTTCTTC.

CDR3 DNA: TGTGCCAGCAGCTTACAGGAATACAATGAGCAGTTCTTC. As protein: CASSLQEYNEQFF. The chain combines TRBV7-2 with TRBJ2-1; no reliable D call. The V gene's germline CDR1 is SGHTA and CDR2 FQGNSA. V lost 2 bases and J lost 4, with 6 bases in between. This CDR3 contains 13 residues.

This clone was seen once. The chain couples TRBV6-5 to TRBJ2-2, with 11 nucleotides matching TRBD2. CDR1 and CDR2 from the germline V gene are MNHEY and SVGAGI. The trim removed 8 bases at V and 3 bases at J, leaving 2 bases unmatched. The CDR3 length is 14 residues. The CDR3 region is CASSLAGDTGELFF. DNA of the CDR3: TGTGCCAGCTCACTAGCGGGAGACACCGGGGAGCTGTTTTTT.

This clone was counted a single time. This chain connects TRBV7-9 to TRBJ2-3; 8 nucleotides match TRBD2. Looked up from germline, CDR1 is SEHNR and CDR2 is FQNEAQ (reference sequence). J lost 3 bases, V lost 2 bases, and 16 bases had no gene match. The CDR3 is 19 amino acids. The CDR3 region is CASSLIPGPGGRITDTQYF. CDR3 coding DNA: TGTGCCAGCAGCTTAATTCCGGGCCCTGGCGGGAGGATTACAGATACGCAGTATTTT.

J is TRBJ1-5 and V is TRBV6-5; D unresolved. V lost 6 bases and J 4 bases, leaving 16 bases between the germline ends. This CDR3 has 15 amino acids. Germline loops: CDR1 MNHEY, CDR2 SVGAGI. CDR3 DNA sequence: TGTGCCAGCAGAGCTTATCTGGAAGGTAATCAGCCCCAGCATTTT. It specifies CASRAYLEGNQPQHF.

The genes are TRBV20-1 and TRBJ2-1; D is undetermined. CDR1 and CDR2 from the germline V gene are DFQATT and SNEGSKA (reference sequence). The CDR3 totals 10 residues. The germline V and J ends were trimmed by 1 base and 7 bases, with 2 bases remaining between them. CDR3 DNA sequence: TGCAGTGCTAGAGTTAATGAGCAGTTCTTC. Translated, it gives CSARVNEQFF.

This clone was picked up one time. The V call is TRBV5-1, the J call TRBJ2-3; 12 bases are shared with TRBD2. CDR1 is SGHRS, CDR2 YFSETQ, per germline. Losses at the gene ends were 2 bases for V and 4 bases for J; bases not matched to a gene: 5. CDR3 length: 16 residues. CDR3 sequence (DNA): TGCGCCAGCAGCTTCTCCGGGACTAGCGGGCCAGATACGCAGTATTTT. Translation gives CASSFSGTSGPDTQYF.